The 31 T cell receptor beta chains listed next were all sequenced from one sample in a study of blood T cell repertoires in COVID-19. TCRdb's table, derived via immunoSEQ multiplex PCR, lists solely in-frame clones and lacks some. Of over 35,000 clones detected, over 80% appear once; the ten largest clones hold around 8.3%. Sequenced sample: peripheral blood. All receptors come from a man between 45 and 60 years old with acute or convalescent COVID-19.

CDR3: CASSDSSGNTIYF. The CDR3 DNA reads as TGTGCCAGCAGTGACAGCTCTGGAAACACCATATATTTT. The chain uses TRBV25-1 and TRBJ1-3; D is undetermined. The ends were cut back, 3 bases at V and 0 bases at J, with 3 bases in the middle. CDR3 length: 13 residues. Germline values: CDR1 MGHDK, CDR2 SYGVNS.

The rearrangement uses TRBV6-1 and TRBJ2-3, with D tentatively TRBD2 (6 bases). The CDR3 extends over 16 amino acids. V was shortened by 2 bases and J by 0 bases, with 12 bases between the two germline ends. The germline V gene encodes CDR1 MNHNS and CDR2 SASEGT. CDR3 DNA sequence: TGTGCCAGCAGTGAAACTAGCCCTGCTAGCACAGATACGCAGTATTTT. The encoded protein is CASSETSPASTDTQYF.

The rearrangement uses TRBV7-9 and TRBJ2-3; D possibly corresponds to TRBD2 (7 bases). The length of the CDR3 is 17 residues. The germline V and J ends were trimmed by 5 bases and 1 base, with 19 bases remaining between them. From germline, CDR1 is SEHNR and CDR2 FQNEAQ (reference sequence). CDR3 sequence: CASSLRRFGGRTDTQYF. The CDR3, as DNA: TGTGCCAGCAGCCTTCGTAGGTTCGGGGGGCGCACAGATACGCAGTATTTT.

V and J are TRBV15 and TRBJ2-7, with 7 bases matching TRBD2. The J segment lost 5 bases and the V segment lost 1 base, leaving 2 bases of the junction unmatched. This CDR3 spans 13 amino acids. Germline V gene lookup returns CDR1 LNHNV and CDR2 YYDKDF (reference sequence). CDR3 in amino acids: CATSRAGGNEQYF. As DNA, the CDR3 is TGTGCCACCAGCAGAGCGGGAGGCAACGAGCAGTACTTC.

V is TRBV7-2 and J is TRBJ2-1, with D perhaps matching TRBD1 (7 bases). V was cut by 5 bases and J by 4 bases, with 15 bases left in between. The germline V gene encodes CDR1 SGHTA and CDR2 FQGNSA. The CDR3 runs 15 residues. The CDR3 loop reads CASSPRQGGYNEQFF. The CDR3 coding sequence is TGTGCCAGCAGCCCCCGACAGGGAGGTTACAATGAGCAGTTCTTC.

In DNA, the CDR3 is TGTGCCAGCAGCTTTTCTCCTCTAGCACCCCTCCACTTT. Its protein is CASSFSPLAPLHF. This chain links TRBV13 with TRBJ1-6, with D uncertain. Trimming pared 3 bases from V and 11 bases from J, leaving 11 bases between. The germline gives CDR1 PRHDT, CDR2 FYEKMQ (reference sequence). This CDR3 region has 13 residues.

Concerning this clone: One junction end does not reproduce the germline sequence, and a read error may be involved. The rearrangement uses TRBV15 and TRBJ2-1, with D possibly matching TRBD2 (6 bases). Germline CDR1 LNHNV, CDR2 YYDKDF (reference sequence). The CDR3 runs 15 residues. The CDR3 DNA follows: TGTGCCACCAGGAGAGGGACTGAACCCTACAATGAGCAGTTCTTC. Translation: CATRRGTEPYNEQFF.

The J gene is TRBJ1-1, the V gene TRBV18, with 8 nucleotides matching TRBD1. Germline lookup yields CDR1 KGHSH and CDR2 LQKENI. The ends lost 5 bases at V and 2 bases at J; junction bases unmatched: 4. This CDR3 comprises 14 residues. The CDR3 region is CASSLTGGNTEAFF. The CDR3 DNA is TGTGCCAGCTCATTAACAGGGGGAAACACTGAAGCTTTCTTT. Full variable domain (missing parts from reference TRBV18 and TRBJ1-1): NAGVMQNPRHLVRRRGQEARLRCSPMKGHSHVYWYRQLPEEGLKFMVYLQKENIIDESGMPKERFSAEFPKEGPSILRIQQVVRGDSAAYFCASSLTGGNTEAFFGQGTRLTVV.

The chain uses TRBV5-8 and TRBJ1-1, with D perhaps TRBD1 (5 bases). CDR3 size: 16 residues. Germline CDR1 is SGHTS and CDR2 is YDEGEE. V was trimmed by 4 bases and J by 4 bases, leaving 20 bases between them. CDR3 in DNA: TGTGCCAGCAGCGTACCCACAGGTGTTCTATCCACTGAAGCTTTCTTT. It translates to CASSVPTGVLSTEAFF. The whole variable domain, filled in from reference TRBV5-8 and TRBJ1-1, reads EAGVTQSPTHLIKTRGQQATLRCSPISGHTSVYWYQQALGLGLQFLLWYDEGEERNRGNFPPRFSGRQFPNYSSELNVNALELEDSALYLCASSVPTGVLSTEAFFGQGTRLTVV.

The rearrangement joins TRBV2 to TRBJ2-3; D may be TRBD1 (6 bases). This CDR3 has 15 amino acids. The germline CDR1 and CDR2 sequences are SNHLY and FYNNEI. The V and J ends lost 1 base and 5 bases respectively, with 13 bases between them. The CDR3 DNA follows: TGTGCCAGCAGTGAAGGGACAGTGGGTAAAGATACGCAGTATTTT. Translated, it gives CASSEGTVGKDTQYF.

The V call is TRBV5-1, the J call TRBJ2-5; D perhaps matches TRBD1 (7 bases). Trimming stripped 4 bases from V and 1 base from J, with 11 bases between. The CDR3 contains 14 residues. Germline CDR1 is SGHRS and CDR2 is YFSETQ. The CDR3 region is CASSGGTVQETQYF. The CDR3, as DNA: TGCGCCAGCAGCGGGGGGACAGTCCAAGAGACCCAGTACTTC.

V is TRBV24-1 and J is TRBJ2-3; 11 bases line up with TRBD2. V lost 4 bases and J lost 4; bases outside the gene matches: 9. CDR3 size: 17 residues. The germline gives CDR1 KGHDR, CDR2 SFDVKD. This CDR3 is CATSDGLAGDVPDTQYF. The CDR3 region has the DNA TGTGCCACCAGTGACGGACTAGCGGGTGATGTACCAGATACGCAGTATTTT.

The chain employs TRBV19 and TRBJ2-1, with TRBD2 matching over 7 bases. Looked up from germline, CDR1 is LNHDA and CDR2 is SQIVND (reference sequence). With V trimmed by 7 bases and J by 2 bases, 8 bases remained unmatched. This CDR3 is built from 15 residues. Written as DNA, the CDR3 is TGTGCCAGTATCACTAGCGCCGGGACCTACAATGAGCAGTTCTTC. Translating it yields CASITSAGTYNEQFF.

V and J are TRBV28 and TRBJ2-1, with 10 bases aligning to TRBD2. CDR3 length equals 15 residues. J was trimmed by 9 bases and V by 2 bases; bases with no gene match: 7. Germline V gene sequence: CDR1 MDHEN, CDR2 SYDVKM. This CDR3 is CASSLVLAGVGEQFF. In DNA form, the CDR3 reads TGTGCCAGCAGTTTAGTGCTAGCGGGAGTGGGTGAGCAGTTCTTC.

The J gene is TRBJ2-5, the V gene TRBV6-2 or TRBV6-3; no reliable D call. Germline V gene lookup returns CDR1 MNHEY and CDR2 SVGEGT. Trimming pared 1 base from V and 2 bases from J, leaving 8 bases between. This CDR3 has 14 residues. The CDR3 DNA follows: TGTGCCAGCAGTTACTTTGTCAATCAAGAGACCCAGTACTTC. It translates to CASSYFVNQETQYF.

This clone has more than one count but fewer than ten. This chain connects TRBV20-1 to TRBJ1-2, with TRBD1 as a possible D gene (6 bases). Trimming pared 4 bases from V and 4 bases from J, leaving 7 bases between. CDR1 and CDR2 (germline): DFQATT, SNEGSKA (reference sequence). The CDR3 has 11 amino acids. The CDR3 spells CSAKQGYGYTF. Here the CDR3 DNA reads TGCAGTGCTAAACAGGGCTATGGCTACACCTTC.

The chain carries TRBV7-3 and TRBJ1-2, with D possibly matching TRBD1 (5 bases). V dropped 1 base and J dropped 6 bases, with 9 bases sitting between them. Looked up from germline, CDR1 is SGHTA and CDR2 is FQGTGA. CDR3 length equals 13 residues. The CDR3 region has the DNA TGTGCCAGCAGCTTAAGAGCGGGGGATGGCTACACCTTC. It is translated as CASSLRAGDGYTF.

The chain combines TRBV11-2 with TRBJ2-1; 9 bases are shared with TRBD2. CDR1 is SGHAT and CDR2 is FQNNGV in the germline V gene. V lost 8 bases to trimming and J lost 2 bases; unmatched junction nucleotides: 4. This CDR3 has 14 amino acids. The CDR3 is CASQQREAYNEQFF. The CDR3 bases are TGTGCCAGCCAACAGCGGGAGGCCTACAATGAGCAGTTCTTC.

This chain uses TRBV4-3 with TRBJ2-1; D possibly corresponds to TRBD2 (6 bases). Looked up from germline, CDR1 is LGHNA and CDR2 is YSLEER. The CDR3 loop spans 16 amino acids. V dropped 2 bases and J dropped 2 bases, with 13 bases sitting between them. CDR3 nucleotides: TGCGCCAGCAGCCAACAATCTAGCGAGGCCTACAATGAGCAGTTCTTC. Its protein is CASSQQSSEAYNEQFF.

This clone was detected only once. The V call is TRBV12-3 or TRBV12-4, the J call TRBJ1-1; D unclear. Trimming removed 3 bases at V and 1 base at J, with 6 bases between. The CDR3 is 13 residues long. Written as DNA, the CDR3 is TGTGCCAGCAGTTTTCAGGAGAACACTGAAGCTTTCTTT. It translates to CASSFQENTEAFF.

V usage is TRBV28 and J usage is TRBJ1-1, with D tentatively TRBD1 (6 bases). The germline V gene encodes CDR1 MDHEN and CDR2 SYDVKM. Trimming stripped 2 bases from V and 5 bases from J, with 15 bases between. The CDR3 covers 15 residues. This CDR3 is CASSLVSGGSTEAFF. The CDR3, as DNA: TGTGCCAGCAGTTTAGTGTCGGGGGGCAGTACTGAAGCTTTCTTT.

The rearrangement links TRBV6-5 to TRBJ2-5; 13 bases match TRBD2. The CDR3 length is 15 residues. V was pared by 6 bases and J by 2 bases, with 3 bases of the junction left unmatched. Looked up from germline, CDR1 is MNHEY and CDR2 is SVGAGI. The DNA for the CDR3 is TGTGCCAGCAGGGTGACTAGCGGGAGGCAAGAGACCCAGTACTTC. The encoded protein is CASRVTSGRQETQYF.

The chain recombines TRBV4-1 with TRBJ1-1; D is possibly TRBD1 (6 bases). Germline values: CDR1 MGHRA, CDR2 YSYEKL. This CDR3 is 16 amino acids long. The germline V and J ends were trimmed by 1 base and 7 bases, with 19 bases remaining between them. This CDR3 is CASSQARRAQGIEAFF. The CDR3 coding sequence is TGCGCCAGCAGCCAAGCACGCCGAGCCCAGGGGATTGAAGCTTTCTTT.

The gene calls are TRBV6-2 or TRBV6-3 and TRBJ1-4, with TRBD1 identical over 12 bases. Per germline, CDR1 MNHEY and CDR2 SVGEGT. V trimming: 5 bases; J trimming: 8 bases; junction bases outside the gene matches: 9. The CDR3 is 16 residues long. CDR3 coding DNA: TGTGCCAGCAGTAGGGACAGGGGGCGACTGGCCGAAAAACTGTTTTTT. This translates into CASSRDRGRLAEKLFF.

The CDR3 region is CSVGGVNTEAFF. For the CDR3, the DNA is TGCAGCGTCGGAGGGGTGAACACTGAAGCTTTCTTT. The rearrangement uses TRBV29-1 and TRBJ1-1; D might be TRBD1 (5 bases). V gave up 6 bases and J gave up 0 bases, with 8 bases separating them. The germline CDR1 and CDR2 sequences are SQVTM and ANQGSEA. The CDR3 is made up of 12 amino acids.

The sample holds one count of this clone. Here the CDR3 reads CASSFGRATYEQYF. The CDR3 DNA reads as TGTGCCAGCAGCTTTGGGAGGGCCACCTACGAGCAGTACTTC. V gene TRBV5-5 combines with J gene TRBJ2-7; the match to TRBD2 covers 7 bases. Looked up from germline, CDR1 is SGHKS and CDR2 is YYEKEE (reference sequence). J gave up 2 bases and V 2 bases, and 4 bases lay outside the gene matches. CDR3 size: 14 residues.

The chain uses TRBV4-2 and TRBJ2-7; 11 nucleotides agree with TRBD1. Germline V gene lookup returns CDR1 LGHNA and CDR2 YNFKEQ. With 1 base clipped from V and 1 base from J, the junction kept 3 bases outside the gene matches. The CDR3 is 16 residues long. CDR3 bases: TGTGCCAGCAGCCAAGGGACAGGGGGCCTATCCTACGAGCAGTACTTC. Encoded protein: CASSQGTGGLSYEQYF.

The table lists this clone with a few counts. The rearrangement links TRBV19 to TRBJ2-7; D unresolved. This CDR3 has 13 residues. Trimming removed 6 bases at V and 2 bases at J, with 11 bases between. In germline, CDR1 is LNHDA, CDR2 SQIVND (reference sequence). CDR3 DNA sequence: TGTGCCAGTAGCCGTTCGGTTGCCTACGAGCAGTACTTC. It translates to CASSRSVAYEQYF. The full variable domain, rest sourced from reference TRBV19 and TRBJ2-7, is DGGITQSPKYLFRKEGQNVTLSCEQNLNHDAMYWYRQDPGQGLRLIYYSQIVNDFQKGDIAEGYSVSREKKESFPLTVTSAQKNPTAFYLCASSRSVAYEQYFGPGTRLTVT.

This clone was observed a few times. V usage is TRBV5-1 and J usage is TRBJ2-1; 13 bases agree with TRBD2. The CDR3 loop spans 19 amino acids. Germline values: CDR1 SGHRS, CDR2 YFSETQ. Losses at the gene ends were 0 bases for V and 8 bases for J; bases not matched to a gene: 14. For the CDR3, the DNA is TGCGCCAGCAGCTTGGGAATGCAGGGACTAGCGGGGCCAAGGGATGAGCAGTTCTTC. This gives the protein CASSLGMQGLAGPRDEQFF.

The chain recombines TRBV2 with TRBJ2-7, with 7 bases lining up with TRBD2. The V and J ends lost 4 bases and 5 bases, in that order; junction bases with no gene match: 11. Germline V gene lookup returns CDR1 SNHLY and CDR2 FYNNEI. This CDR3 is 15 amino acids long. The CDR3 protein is CASSVYRTSPNEQYF. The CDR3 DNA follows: TGTGCCAGCAGTGTATACAGGACTAGTCCTAACGAGCAGTACTTC.

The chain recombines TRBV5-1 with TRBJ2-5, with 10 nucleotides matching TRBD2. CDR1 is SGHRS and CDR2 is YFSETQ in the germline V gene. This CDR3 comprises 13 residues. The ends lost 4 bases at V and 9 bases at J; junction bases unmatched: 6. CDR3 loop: CASSPDSGRPQYF. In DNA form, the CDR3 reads TGCGCCAGCAGCCCCGATAGCGGGAGGCCCCAGTACTTC.